The rows below give T cell receptor beta chains drawn from one sample of a study of cytomegalovirus exposure and HLA in healthy donors. The repertoire was sequenced with immunoSEQ multiplex PCR; TCRdb's copy has only in-frame clones and lacks some. The sample includes about 150,000 clones, 65% to 80% of them seen just once. Material: PBMCs. The receptors shown here come from a male donor in good health and CMV-seronegative. Both conserved end residues are part of each CDR3.

TRBV10-2	TRBJ1-1	CASSGDRVNAFF
TRBV6-5	TRBJ1-1	CASSYGQGREAFF
TRBV6-1	TRBJ2-5	CASSGLAGGRETQYF
TRBV7-2	TRBJ2-3	CASSSPTKAGGYTDTQYF
TRBV21-1	TRBJ1-1	CASSPRDREYMNTEAFF
TRBV6-5	TRBJ2-7	CASRRTGGTYEQYF
TRBV6-1	TRBJ1-6	CASSSLVGYSSPLHF
TRBV27	TRBJ2-5	CASSLLGGGRETQYF
TRBV5-4	TRBJ2-2	CASSAADRAVGELFF
TRBV27	TRBJ1-1	CASSLQGKGPGTEAFF
TRBV7-2	TRBJ1-2	CASSLAQGADYGYTF
TRBV6-6	TRBJ2-7	CASSYQSGSSYEQYF
TRBV2	TRBJ2-5	CASSSDRGQETQYF
TRBV18	TRBJ2-1	CASSPQTGSKNEQFF
TRBV28	TRBJ2-7	CASSLYGGSYEQYF
TRBV6-6	TRBJ2-7	CASSLNRGYEQYF
TRBV19	TRBJ1-5	CASSITRQGRLNQPQHF